One sample yielded the 13 T cell receptor beta chains listed below, sequenced in a study of blood T cells in healthy people across ages. A sample-barcoded 5' primer and a J-beta primer mix were used in a second PCR of roughly 7 to 12 cycles. MiXCR was run by TCRdb on the 5' RACE reads, yielding one entry per CDR3 protein. The table records over 950,000 distinct CDR3 sequences, roughly half of them present only once. The sequencing input was blood. The receptor set was obtained from a woman aged 55-75 years in good health.

This clonotype was counted only a few times. The chain uses TRBV5-1 and TRBJ1-1; D not certain. The CDR3 has 15 residues. The germline CDR1 and CDR2 sequences are SGHRS and YFSETQ. V lost 4 bases and J lost 0, with 13 bases in between. The CDR3 coding sequence is TGCGCCAGCAGCACCGACCGTACAGTGAACACTGAAGCTTTCTTT. Residues: CASSTDRTVNTEAFF.

The sample holds many counts of this clonotype. The genes are TRBV7-2 and TRBJ2-3; 7 bases are a match to TRBD2. Germline assignment: CDR1 SGHTA and CDR2 FQGNSA. The V gene end was trimmed by 1 base and the J gene end by 5 bases; junction bases not matched to a gene: 9. The CDR3 extends over 16 amino acids. CDR3 residues: CASSLGREREGDTQYF. The CDR3 DNA sequence: TGTGCCAGCAGCTTAGGGCGGGAGAGGGAGGGAGATACGCAGTATTTT.

The CDR3 spells CASSLTSGRYEQFF. The CDR3 coding sequence is TGTGCCAGCAGTTTGACTAGCGGGAGGTATGAGCAGTTCTTC. This sequence joins TRBV27 and TRBJ2-1, with 13 bases aligning to TRBD2. The length of the CDR3 is 14 residues. V trimming: 3 bases; J trimming: 8 bases; junction bases outside the gene matches: 1. Germline loops: CDR1 MNHEY, CDR2 SMNVEV (reference sequence).

For this clonotype: Compared with germline, one end of the junction differs, possibly owing to a read error. The chain recombines TRBV28 with TRBJ2-5; TRBD2 is a possible D gene (7 bases). The CDR3 spans 14 residues. The V gene's germline CDR1 is MDHEN and CDR2 SYDVKM. CDR3 in DNA: TGTGCTAGCAGTTTTAGGGGGGGAAGAGAGTCCCAGTACTTC. This gives the protein CASSFRGGRESQYF.

J is TRBJ2-3 and V is TRBV9; 7 bases map to TRBD1. Germline V gene lookup returns CDR1 SGDLS and CDR2 YYNGEE. The trim removed 2 bases at V and 2 bases at J, leaving 5 bases unmatched. CDR3 length equals 15 residues. The CDR3 is CASSVGDSFTDTQYF. The CDR3 DNA reads TGTGCCAGCAGCGTTGGGGACAGCTTCACAGATACGCAGTATTTT. The full variable domain, completed using reference TRBV9 and TRBJ2-3, is DSGVTQTPKHLITATGQRVTLRCSPRSGDLSVYWYQQSLDQGLQFLIQYYNGEERAKGNILERFSAQQFPDLHSELNLSSLELGDSALYFCASSVGDSFTDTQYFGPGTRLTVL.

The chain links TRBV29-1 to TRBJ2-7, with TRBD2 as a possible D gene (6 bases). With 6 bases removed from V and 4 bases from J, the gap between germline ends came to 16 bases. This CDR3 contains 13 residues. Per germline, CDR1 SQVTM and CDR2 ANQGSEA. The DNA for the CDR3 is TGCAGCGTCTCGGGACTTGGCCCTTACGAGCAGTACTTC. Translation: CSVSGLGPYEQYF.

As for this clonotype: Germline and junction disagree at one end, which may indicate a read error. The chain carries TRBV12-3 or TRBV12-4 and TRBJ2-1; a possible D gene is TRBD1 (5 bases). The CDR3 has 13 amino acids. CDR3 region: CASSLRRGSEQFF. Here the CDR3 DNA reads TGTGCAAGCAGTTTACGTAGGGGAAGTGAGCAGTTCTTC.

V is TRBV4-2 and J is TRBJ1-1, with 7 bases identical to TRBD1. Germline lookup yields CDR1 LGHNA and CDR2 YNFKEQ. CDR3 length equals 15 residues. Unmatched junction bases numbered 4, after V lost 2 bases and J lost 1 base. The CDR3 sequence: CASSQLGTANTEAFF. CDR3 DNA sequence: TGTGCCAGCAGCCAATTAGGGACAGCGAACACTGAAGCTTTCTTT.

The rearrangement uses TRBV5-1 and TRBJ2-1, with D uncertain. Germline V gives CDR1 SGHRS, CDR2 YFSETQ. Trimming stripped 4 bases from V and 9 bases from J, with 14 bases between. The CDR3 runs to 13 residues. The CDR3 nucleotides are TGCGCCAGCAGCGGGGTTGAGGCTGGTGAGCAGTTCTTC. It yields the protein CASSGVEAGEQFF.

This clonotype has a handful of counts. The rearrangement links TRBV20-1 to TRBJ2-3, with D possibly being TRBD2 (6 bases). The CDR3 consists of 15 residues. Germline V gene lookup returns CDR1 DFQATT and CDR2 SNEGSKA (reference sequence). V was trimmed by 0 bases and J by 4 bases, leaving 14 bases between them. CDR3 nucleotide sequence: TGCAGTGCTAGAGATTTATCGGGAGCCCCAGATACGCAGTATTTT. Encoded protein: CSARDLSGAPDTQYF.

There are a few counts of this clonotype. The genes are TRBV7-2 and TRBJ2-5; perhaps TRBD2 as D (6 bases). CDR3 length equals 14 residues. The germline gives CDR1 SGHTA, CDR2 FQGNSA. The ends were cut back, 2 bases at V and 5 bases at J, with 12 bases in the middle. The chain's CDR3 is CASSLFGGLETQYF. For the CDR3, the DNA is TGTGCCAGCAGCTTATTCGGGGGACTCGAGACCCAGTACTTC.

The J gene is TRBJ2-6, the V gene TRBV28; no clear D. The germline V gene has CDR1 MDHEN and CDR2 SYDVKM. The CDR3 is 14 residues long. V lost 4 bases to trimming and J lost 2 bases, with 6 bases between them. The CDR3 coding sequence is TGTGCCAGCAGTTGGGGTACTGGGGCCAACGTCCTGACTTTC. It codes for CASSWGTGANVLTF.

The chain has TRBV27 and TRBJ2-5, with unresolved D. Trimming shortened V by 8 bases and J by 1 base, and 5 bases separated the two germline ends. Germline assignment: CDR1 MNHEY and CDR2 SMNVEV (reference sequence). The CDR3 has 11 amino acids. The CDR3 protein is CASWVQETQYF. In DNA, the CDR3 is TGTGCCAGCTGGGTCCAAGAGACCCAGTACTTC.